The following is a TCR beta chain sequence with its context. Antigen unknown. CDR3 length: 12 residues. V lost 2 bases, J lost 5 bases, and 9 bases lay in between. The germline V gene encodes CDR1 GTSNPN and CDR2 SVGIG (reference sequence). Isolated RNA was reverse transcribed in full, so expressed TCRB transcripts were sequenced. Profiling relied on immunoSEQ multiplex PCR, and the TCRdb table lists in-frame clones only, not all of them. The data contain around 160,000 clones, roughly 65% of them singletons. These data originate in a study of beta chain features in type 1 diabetes. Study conclusions and caveats: Shortening of TCRB CDR3s, moderate but significant, appeared in all four CD4+ subsets of Type 1 diabetes patients. For cells with high TCR expression, cDNA sequencing could yield over-representation.

The authors took one heparinised blood draw, averaging about 116 mL, from each donor. Once sorted, every population was more than 98% pure. This sequence originates from a man younger than 45 with type 1 diabetes. The source material was naive CD4+ T cells from blood. The chain links TRBV30 to TRBJ1-1; D possibly corresponds to TRBD1 (6 bases). The DNA of the CDR3 is TGTGCCTGGAGTTCACAGGGTACTGAAGCTTTCTTT. Its translation is CAWSSQGTEAFF.